This T cell receptor beta chain is from a study of T-cell reconstitution after alpha-beta-depleted transplantation in children. This clonotype was seen a few times. One junction end does not reproduce the germline sequence, and a read error may be involved. The authors prepared the TCRbeta library with unique molecular identifiers. TCRdb independently ran MiXCR on the PCR reads; one entry per CDR3 protein. The data contain approximately 420,000 distinct CDR3 sequences, approximately 11% of them singletons. This CDR3 has 11 residues. Germline-derived CDR1 and CDR2 are SEHNR and FQNEAQ (reference sequence).

The chain is built from TRBV7-9 and TRBJ2-1; D may be TRBD1 (6 bases). The origin of this receptor is a human donor who donated a stem cell graft to a child with acute myeloid leukemia. The sample consisted of PBMCs from the stem cell graft donor, taken from the stem cell graft. The CDR3 reads CASSLGDTFRF. CDR3 DNA: TGTGCCAGCAGCTTAGGGGACACTTTCCGTTTC. Combining the CDR3 with reference TRBV7-9 and TRBJ2-1 gives the whole variable domain DTGVSQNPRHKITKRGQNVTFRCDPISEHNRLYWYRQTLGQGPEFLTYFQNEAQLEKSRLLSDRFSAERPKGSFSTLEIQRTEQGDSAMYLCASSLGDTFRFGPGTRLTVL.